This record covers a single T cell receptor beta chain. Different DNA sequences within this sample yield the same CDR3. The data originate from a study of OX40 agonist ivuxolimab in advanced cancers. The germline gives CDR1 MDHEN, CDR2 SYDVKM. Trimming removed 5 bases at V and 5 bases at J, with 9 bases between. The CDR3 loop spans 12 amino acids. Clones were read by immunoSEQ multiplex PCR, and TCRdb kept only the in-frame ones, dropping some. The repertoire holds tens of thousands of clones, with 65% to 90% as singletons. This sequence joins TRBV28 and TRBJ1-2, with a possible D match to TRBD1 (5 bases). This receptor was taken from an adult with an advanced solid tumor such as melanoma, head and neck, liver or kidney cancer. The sample in question was CD4+ or CD8+ T cells sorted from blood, obtained in a trial of the OX40 agonist ivuxolimab. CDR3 DNA: TGTGCCAGCAGTCTACGGGGGTATGGCTACACCTTC. It is translated as CASSLRGYGYTF.